This is a list of T cell receptor beta chains from one sample in a study of blood T cell repertoires in COVID-19. Sequencing used immunoSEQ multiplex PCR; TCRdb keeps in-frame clones, though not all of them. The data contain approximately 290,000 clones, 65% to 85% of them singletons. What was sequenced was peripheral blood. The receptor source for this set is a person in their 70s with COVID-19, enrolled during active disease. The CDR3 runs from the conserved cysteine through the conserved F or W. The order of the fields is CDR3 DNA, CDR3 protein, D gene, clone size, V gene, J gene. D genes are given only for firm matches. Expanded clones are given a class, and other clones once, few, many or no size at all.

CDR3nt: TGTGCCAGTAGTAGGAGCAGGGAGAACACCGGGGAGCTGTTTTTT
CDR3aa: CASSRSRENTGELFF
d_gene: NA
abundance: NA
v_gene: TRBV19
j_gene: TRBJ2-2

CDR3nt: TGTGCCAGCAGGCACAAGACTAGCACCGGGGAGCTGTTTTTT
CDR3aa: CASRHKTSTGELFF
d_gene: NA
abundance: NA
v_gene: TRBV6-5
j_gene: TRBJ2-2

CDR3nt: TGTGCCAGCAGCCCTACAGGGTTCGGTGAGACCCAGTACTTC
CDR3aa: CASSPTGFGETQYF
d_gene: NA
abundance: NA
v_gene: TRBV13
j_gene: TRBJ2-5

CDR3nt: TGTGCCAGCAGCCCATCCGAGGGAGTCAAAACAGATACGCAGTATTTT
CDR3aa: CASSPSEGVKTDTQYF
d_gene: NA
abundance: NA
v_gene: TRBV7-9
j_gene: TRBJ2-3

CDR3nt: TGTGCCAGTAGACTTTCGAACAATGAGCAGTTCTTC
CDR3aa: CASRLSNNEQFF
d_gene: NA
abundance: NA
v_gene: TRBV19
j_gene: TRBJ2-1

CDR3nt: TGTGCCAGCAGCCGCCAGGGGATGGTTGAAAAACTGTTTTTT
CDR3aa: CASSRQGMVEKLFF
d_gene: NA
abundance: NA
v_gene: TRBV28
j_gene: TRBJ1-4

CDR3nt: TGTGCCAGCAGCTTACGCAGGGGCATCAATGAGCAGTTCTTC
CDR3aa: CASSLRRGINEQFF
d_gene: NA
abundance: NA
v_gene: TRBV7-8
j_gene: TRBJ2-1

CDR3nt: TGTGCCACCAGCGGTCGACTAGCCGAAGAGACCCAGTACTTC
CDR3aa: CATSGRLAEETQYF
d_gene: TRBD2
abundance: NA
v_gene: TRBV15
j_gene: TRBJ2-5

CDR3nt: TGTGCCAGCAGCTTATTGGCAGGGGGCGGGGAAAAACTGTTTTTT
CDR3aa: CASSLLAGGGEKLFF
d_gene: TRBD1
abundance: many
v_gene: TRBV7-9
j_gene: TRBJ1-4

CDR3nt: TGTGCCAGCAGCACCCGACTAGCCGCCGGGGAGCTGTTTTTT
CDR3aa: CASSTRLAAGELFF
d_gene: TRBD2
abundance: NA
v_gene: TRBV9
j_gene: TRBJ2-2

CDR3nt: TGTGCCAGCAGCGCCGAGGATAGGGGGCTTACTGAAGCTTTCTTT
CDR3aa: CASSAEDRGLTEAFF
d_gene: TRBD1
abundance: NA
v_gene: TRBV9
j_gene: TRBJ1-1

CDR3nt: TGTGCCAGCAGCTTGGGACTAGCGGGAGGAGTAGATACGCAGTATTTT
CDR3aa: CASSLGLAGGVDTQYF
d_gene: TRBD2
abundance: NA
v_gene: TRBV7-2
j_gene: TRBJ2-3

CDR3nt: TGTGCCAGCAGCCGGCAGGGCCACACAGATACGCAGTATTTT
CDR3aa: CASSRQGHTDTQYF
d_gene: NA
abundance: NA
v_gene: TRBV9
j_gene: TRBJ2-3

CDR3nt: TGTGCCAGCAGCGATCAGGGGGCCGCCGTCTATGGCTACACCTTC
CDR3aa: CASSDQGAAVYGYTF
d_gene: TRBD1
abundance: NA
v_gene: TRBV5-5
j_gene: TRBJ1-2

CDR3nt: TGTGCCAGCAGCGGGAGGGGTATCAATGAGCAGTTCTTC
CDR3aa: CASSGRGINEQFF
d_gene: TRBD2
abundance: NA
v_gene: TRBV6-5
j_gene: TRBJ2-1

CDR3nt: TGTGCCAGGACGGGGACTAGCTCTGGAAACACCATATATTTT
CDR3aa: CARTGTSSGNTIYF
d_gene: NA
abundance: few
v_gene: TRBV5-3
j_gene: TRBJ1-3